The clone carrying this TCR beta chain was recorded once. Its antigen remains unidentified. The entry originates in a study of PD-1 blockade in classical Hodgkin lymphoma. Background on the study: Once every 2 weeks, patients received intravenous nivolumab at 3 mg/kg.

Here immunoSEQ multiplex PCR was the method, and the copy in TCRdb shows in-frame clones only, minus some. The table shows about 76,000 clones, with about 89% occurring only once. V lost 5 bases, J lost 4 bases, and 3 bases stayed unmatched. Germline V gene data show CDR1 as LNHDA and CDR2 as SQIVND (reference sequence). This CDR3 region has 13 residues. With no exception, relapse followed autologous stem cell transplantation in all patients, and brentuximab vedotin exposure varied. Study-wide results and limits: Reasons behind the repertoire differences stay unclear, perhaps disease activity or earlier therapy. Partial responders and progressors had significantly lower baseline TCR diversity.

This clonotype originated in a human donor with classical Hodgkin lymphoma. This sequence joins TRBV19 and TRBJ1-2, with 8 bases matching TRBD1. The sample in question was peripheral blood mononuclear cells (PBMCs), obtained at baseline. The CDR3 protein is CASSPTGGYGYTF. The CDR3 DNA sequence: TGTGCCAGTAGTCCAACAGGGGGCTATGGCTACACCTTC.